The 23 T cell receptor beta chains given below trace back to one sample, sequenced in a study of OX40 agonist ivuxolimab in advanced cancers. TCRdb's table, derived via immunoSEQ multiplex PCR, lists solely in-frame clones and lacks some. The repertoire has under 80,000 clones, 85% to 95% of them found once; the top ten carry approximately 0.32%. The specimen was CD4+ or CD8+ T cells sorted from blood, collected in a trial of the OX40 agonist ivuxolimab. These receptors all stem from an adult with an advanced solid tumor such as melanoma, head and neck, liver or kidney cancer.

CDR3 in DNA: TGCGCCAGCAGCACGGGCTCCGGAGATACGCAGTATTTT. Residues: CASSTGSGDTQYF. V gene TRBV5-1 combines with J gene TRBJ2-3; the D is unclear. Germline values: CDR1 SGHRS, CDR2 YFSETQ. Trimming left V 4 bases short and J 5 bases short, with 11 bases between. The length of the CDR3 is 13 residues.

This clone appeared once. The chain couples TRBV9 to TRBJ2-3; the D gene is possibly TRBD2 (5 bases). V was shortened by 2 bases and J by 5 bases, with 9 bases between the two germline ends. Germline V CDR1 and CDR2: SGDLS, YYNGEE. This CDR3 is built from 13 residues. The CDR3 coding sequence is TGTGCCAGCAGCGTCGGACTGGTAGATACGCAGTATTTT. Encoded protein: CASSVGLVDTQYF. Full variable domain (rest looked up from reference TRBV9 and TRBJ2-3): DSGVTQTPKHLITATGQRVTLRCSPRSGDLSVYWYQQSLDQGLQFLIQYYNGEERAKGNILERFSAQQFPDLHSELNLSSLELGDSALYFCASSVGLVDTQYFGPGTRLTVL.

The rearrangement joins TRBV18 to TRBJ1-1; D not certain. With 2 bases removed from V and 4 bases from J, the gap between germline ends came to 14 bases. This CDR3 is 15 amino acids long. Germline loops: CDR1 KGHSH, CDR2 LQKENI. CDR3 coding DNA: TGTGCCAGCTCACCAATTTCTGGCATTGCCACTGAAGCTTTCTTT. Translation: CASSPISGIATEAFF.

The V and J genes are TRBV7-2 and TRBJ2-1, with 11 bases identical to TRBD2. Per germline, CDR1 SGHTA and CDR2 FQGNSA. This CDR3 spans 16 amino acids. The trim removed 0 bases at V and 6 bases at J, leaving 4 bases unmatched. The chain's CDR3 is CASSLAGLAGGNEQFF. As DNA, the CDR3 is TGTGCCAGCAGCTTAGCAGGGCTAGCGGGGGGCAATGAGCAGTTCTTC.

V is TRBV29-1 and J is TRBJ2-1; TRBD1 aligns across 10 bases. There are 14 residues in the CDR3. Germline V gene data show CDR1 as SQVTM and CDR2 as ANQGSEA. The V gene end was trimmed by 4 bases and the J gene end by 7 bases; junction bases not matched to a gene: 7. In nucleotides, the CDR3 is TGCAGCGTTGGATGGGACAGGGGACGGAATGAGCAGTTCTTC. This encodes CSVGWDRGRNEQFF.

J is TRBJ2-5 and V is TRBV27; TRBD2 agrees at 7 bases. Germline V gene sequence: CDR1 MNHEY, CDR2 SMNVEV (reference sequence). This CDR3 comprises 14 residues. V gave up 1 base and J gave up 2 bases; unmatched junction bases: 1. The CDR3 reads CASSLYGGQETQYF. The CDR3 DNA follows: TGTGCCAGCAGTTTATACGGGGGGCAAGAGACCCAGTACTTC.

The chain carries TRBV28 and TRBJ1-1; D is unresolved. The CDR3 extends over 13 amino acids. V was clipped by 3 bases and J by 2 bases, with 7 bases between them. Germline assignment: CDR1 MDHEN and CDR2 SYDVKM. This CDR3 is CASSFQPNTEAFF. The CDR3 nucleotides read TGTGCCAGCAGTTTTCAGCCAAACACTGAAGCTTTCTTT.

The gene calls are TRBV13 and TRBJ2-1; 11 positions match TRBD2. Trimming cost V 6 bases and J 5 bases; bases outside gene matches: 12. The germline V gene has CDR1 PRHDT and CDR2 FYEKMQ (reference sequence). This CDR3 region has 17 residues. The CDR3 nucleotides read TGTGCCAGCAGGACCCTTGGTAGCGGGAGGGCCAACAATGAGCAGTTCTTC. It encodes CASRTLGSGRANNEQFF. Based on the CDR3 plus reference TRBV13 and TRBJ2-1, the full variable domain is AAGVIQSPRHLIKEKRETATLKCYPIPRHDTVYWYQQGPGQDPQFLISFYEKMQSDKGSIPDRFSAQQFSDYHSELNMSSLELGDSALYFCASRTLGSGRANNEQFFGPGTRLTVL.

The chain links TRBV13 to TRBJ1-2; D is possibly TRBD1 (6 bases). V lost 4 bases, J lost 8 bases, and 20 bases lay in between. Germline values: CDR1 PRHDT, CDR2 FYEKMQ (reference sequence). The CDR3 consists of 15 residues. DNA of the CDR3: TGTGCCAGCAGCTCCTATTCAGAGGGGGGTGGAGGCTACACCTTC. Translated: CASSSYSEGGGGYTF. Full variable domain (remainder filled in from reference TRBV13 and TRBJ1-2): AAGVIQSPRHLIKEKRETATLKCYPIPRHDTVYWYQQGPGQDPQFLISFYEKMQSDKGSIPDRFSAQQFSDYHSELNMSSLELGDSALYFCASSSYSEGGGGYTFGSGTRLTVV.

Points on this clone: In the same sample, other DNA sequences code for this CDR3. The chain has TRBV7-9 and TRBJ1-6, with D tentatively TRBD1 (5 bases). This CDR3 has 14 amino acids. In germline, CDR1 is SEHNR, CDR2 FQNEAQ (reference sequence). Trimming stripped 7 bases from V and 8 bases from J, with 15 bases between. CDR3 residues: CASTIGGFDSPLHF. The CDR3 DNA reads as TGTGCCAGCACTATCGGGGGATTTGATTCACCCCTCCACTTT.

The rearrangement joins TRBV18 to TRBJ1-5; D ambiguous. V gave up 2 bases and J gave up 2 bases, with 7 bases separating them. This CDR3 contains 14 residues. From germline, CDR1 is KGHSH and CDR2 LQKENI. CDR3 residues: CASSPSSRNQPQHF. CDR3 sequence (DNA): TGTGCCAGCTCACCAAGCAGCCGCAATCAGCCCCAGCATTTT.

The count of this clone is one. The gene calls are TRBV28 and TRBJ1-5; no clear D gene. Germline loops: CDR1 MDHEN, CDR2 SYDVKM. V was pared by 3 bases and J by 7 bases, with 16 bases between. The CDR3 extends over 15 amino acids. The CDR3 bases are TGTGCCAGCAGTTTCCCGCCTTCGGGTCAGCAGCCCCAGCATTTT. Amino acid sequence: CASSFPPSGQQPQHF.

The V call is TRBV11-2, the J call TRBJ2-7, with 7 bases aligning to TRBD1. The V segment lost 0 bases and the J segment 2 bases; nucleotides outside the gene matches: 4. The germline V gene encodes CDR1 SGHAT and CDR2 FQNNGV. The CDR3 spans 15 residues. The CDR3 sequence is CASSLDYRGPYEQYF. The CDR3 DNA follows: TGTGCCAGCAGCTTAGATTACAGGGGCCCCTACGAGCAGTACTTC. Filled out from reference TRBV11-2 and TRBJ2-7, the complete variable domain reads EAGVAQSPRYKIIEKRQSVAFWCNPISGHATLYWYQQILGQGPKLLIQFQNNGVVDDSQLPKDRFSAERLKGVDSTLKIQPAKLEDSAVYLCASSLDYRGPYEQYFGPGTRLTVT.

The chain links TRBV6-5 to TRBJ1-1, with TRBD1 matching over 8 bases. Germline CDR1 MNHEY, CDR2 SVGAGI. With V trimmed by 0 bases and J by 6 bases, 3 bases remained unmatched. The CDR3 has 14 residues. The CDR3 reads CASSYSLTGAEAFF. CDR3 nucleotide sequence: TGTGCCAGCAGTTACTCGCTGACAGGGGCTGAAGCTTTCTTT.

This rearrangement joins TRBV28 to TRBJ2-7; D is unresolved. The CDR3 consists of 13 residues. V dropped 3 bases and J dropped 2 bases, with 8 bases sitting between them. CDR1 and CDR2 from the germline V gene are MDHEN and SYDVKM. DNA for the CDR3: TGTGCCAGCAGTTTCCCGGGCCCCTACGAGCAGTACTTC. As protein: CASSFPGPYEQYF.

Only one count was recorded for this clone. The V and J genes are TRBV7-9 and TRBJ2-5, with 12 bases fitting TRBD1. The V and J ends lost 5 bases and 4 bases, in that order; junction bases with no gene match: 8. The CDR3 length is 16 residues. Germline V gene data show CDR1 as SEHNR and CDR2 as FQNEAQ (reference sequence). In nucleotides, the CDR3 is TGTGCCAGCAGCCCAAGGGGGACAGGGGGCGTAGAGACCCAGTACTTC. Translation: CASSPRGTGGVETQYF.

The chain uses TRBV2 and TRBJ2-3, with D perhaps matching TRBD2 (7 bases). V lost 6 bases to trimming and J lost 4 bases, with 11 bases between them. The CDR3 totals 13 residues. Germline V lookup: CDR1 SNHLY, CDR2 FYNNEI. The CDR3 DNA follows: TGTGCCAGCAGACGGGGGGCCGCAGATACGCAGTATTTT. Protein sequence: CASRRGAADTQYF.

The chain is built from TRBV5-1 and TRBJ2-2; the match to TRBD2 covers 7 bases. Unmatched junction bases numbered 4, after V lost 6 bases and J lost 2 bases. The CDR3 length is 14 residues. Germline V gene data show CDR1 as SGHRS and CDR2 as YFSETQ. The CDR3 coding sequence is TGCGCCAGCACCGGGACTACCAACACCGGGGAGCTGTTTTTT. It specifies CASTGTTNTGELFF.

This clone appeared once. This chain joins TRBV5-1 and TRBJ2-2, with a tentative D call TRBD2 (6 bases). Trimming shortened V by 4 bases and J by 2 bases, and 12 bases separated the two germline ends. Looked up from germline, CDR1 is SGHRS and CDR2 is YFSETQ. This CDR3 is 15 amino acids long. The CDR3 is CASSREPPNTGELFF. As DNA, the CDR3 is TGCGCCAGCAGCCGGGAGCCCCCAAACACCGGGGAGCTGTTTTTT.

This chain links TRBV19 with TRBJ2-5, with 7 bases fitting TRBD1. The CDR3 runs to 13 residues. After removal of 7 bases from V and 5 bases from J, the junction contained 7 bases not matched to a gene. Germline CDR1 is LNHDA and CDR2 is SQIVND (reference sequence). The CDR3 sequence is CASTKGAGETQYF. The CDR3 DNA sequence: TGTGCCAGTACCAAGGGGGCGGGTGAGACCCAGTACTTC.

The chain has TRBV7-6 and TRBJ2-3; 8 nucleotides align to TRBD2. The germline V gene has CDR1 SGHVS and CDR2 FNYEAQ. CDR3 size: 16 residues. The V gene end was trimmed by 5 bases and the J gene end by 5 bases; junction bases not matched to a gene: 12. The CDR3 coding sequence is TGTGCCAGCAGCCCGCCGAACGGGAGGGCCAAAGATACGCAGTATTTT. This sequence encodes CASSPPNGRAKDTQYF.

V is TRBV19 and J is TRBJ2-3; 7 bases are shared with TRBD2. Germline assignment: CDR1 LNHDA and CDR2 SQIVND (reference sequence). With 5 bases clipped from V and 1 base from J, the junction kept 6 bases outside the gene matches. The CDR3 spans 15 residues. The CDR3 DNA follows: TGTGCCAGTAGTGGGAGGGGAACGGGCACAGATACGCAGTATTTT. Translating gives CASSGRGTGTDTQYF.

This clone was observed a single time. V is TRBV7-2 and J is TRBJ2-7; 9 nucleotides agree with TRBD2. CDR3 size: 14 residues. Trimming cost V 5 bases and J 3 bases; bases outside gene matches: 5. Germline-derived CDR1 and CDR2 are SGHTA and FQGNSA. CDR3 sequence (DNA): TGTGCCAGCAGCGAGGCGGGAGGGGTCTACGAGCAGTACTTC. It translates to CASSEAGGVYEQYF.